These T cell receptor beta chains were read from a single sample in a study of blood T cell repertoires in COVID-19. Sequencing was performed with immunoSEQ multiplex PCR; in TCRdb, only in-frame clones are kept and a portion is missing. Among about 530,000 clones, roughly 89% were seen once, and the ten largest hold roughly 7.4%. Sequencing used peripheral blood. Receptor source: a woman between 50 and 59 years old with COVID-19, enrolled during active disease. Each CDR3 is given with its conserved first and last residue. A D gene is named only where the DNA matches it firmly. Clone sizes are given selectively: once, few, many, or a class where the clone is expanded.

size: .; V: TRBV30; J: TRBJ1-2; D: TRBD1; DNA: TGTGCTTGGACCCCCCGGGGGACAGGGTCGTGGAGAACGCGTGGCTACACCTTC; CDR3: CAWTPRGTGSWRTRGYTF
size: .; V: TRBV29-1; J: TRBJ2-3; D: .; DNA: TGCAGCGTTCACCTACGGACAGTGGGTACAGATACGCAGTATTTT; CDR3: CSVHLRTVGTDTQYF
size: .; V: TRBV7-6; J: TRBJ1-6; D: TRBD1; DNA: TGTGCCAGCAGCTCCAGACAGGGGGCAATTAATTCACCCCTCCACTTT; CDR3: CASSSRQGAINSPLHF
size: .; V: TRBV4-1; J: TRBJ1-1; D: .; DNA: TGCGCCAGCAGTCTAATGGGGGCTGAGGCTTTCTTT; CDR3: CASSLMGAEAFF
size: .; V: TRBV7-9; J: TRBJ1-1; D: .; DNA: TGTGCCAGCAGCTCCCCGCGGAACCTGAACACTGAAGCTTTCTTT; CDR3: CASSSPRNLNTEAFF
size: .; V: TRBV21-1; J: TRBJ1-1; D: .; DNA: TGTGCCAGCACTTTTTGGGAGGGATGGGCGAAGGAGGGCACTGAAGCTTTCTTT; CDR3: CASTFWEGWAKEGTEAFF
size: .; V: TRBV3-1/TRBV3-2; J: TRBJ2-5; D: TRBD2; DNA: TGTGCCAGCAGCCAAGAATGGCCTAGCGGGGGGGCCGGGGAGACCCAGTACTTC; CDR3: CASSQEWPSGGAGETQYF
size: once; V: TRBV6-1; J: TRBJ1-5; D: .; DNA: TGTGCCAGCAGTGACACACCTCAGCCCCAGCATTTT; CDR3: CASSDTPQPQHF
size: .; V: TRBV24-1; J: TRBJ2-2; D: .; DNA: TGTGCCACCAGTGATGTCCGCGGCAGGGAAATAAGGGAGCTGTTTTTT; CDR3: CATSDVRGREIRELFF
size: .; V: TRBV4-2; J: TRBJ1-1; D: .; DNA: TGTGCCAGCAGTCCCGACACTTTCAACACTGAAGCTTTCTTT; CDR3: CASSPDTFNTEAFF
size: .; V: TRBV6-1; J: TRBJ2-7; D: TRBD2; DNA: TGTGCCAGCAGTGATAATAGCGGGGGGCCTACCTTCTACGAGCAGTACTTC; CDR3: CASSDNSGGPTFYEQYF
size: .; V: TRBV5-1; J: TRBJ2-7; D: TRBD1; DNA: TGCGCCAGCAGCTACCGGGACAGGGACGGCGAGCAGTACTTC; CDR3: CASSYRDRDGEQYF
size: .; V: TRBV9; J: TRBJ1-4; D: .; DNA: TGTGCCAGCAGCCTCGGCGGGAAGGGTAATGAAAAACTGTTTTTT; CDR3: CASSLGGKGNEKLFF
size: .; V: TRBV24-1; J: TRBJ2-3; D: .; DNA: TGTGCCACCAGTGATTTGCAGGATACGCAGTATTTT; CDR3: CATSDLQDTQYF
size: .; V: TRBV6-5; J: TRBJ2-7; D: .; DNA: TGTGCCAGCAGTTTCGGAGTCTCCTACGAGCAGTACTTC; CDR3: CASSFGVSYEQYF
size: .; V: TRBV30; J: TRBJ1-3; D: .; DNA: TGTGCCTGGAATGGGGCCGTCTCTGGAAACACCATATATTTT; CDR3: CAWNGAVSGNTIYF
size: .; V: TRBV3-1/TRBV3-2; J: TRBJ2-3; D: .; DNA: TGTGCCAGCAGCCAAGGCCAGGGCGCAGATACGCAGTATTTT; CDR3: CASSQGQGADTQYF
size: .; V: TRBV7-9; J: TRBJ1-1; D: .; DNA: TGTGCCAGCAGCTTAAGTGGACAGTACCCGAACACTGAAGCTTTCTTT; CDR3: CASSLSGQYPNTEAFF
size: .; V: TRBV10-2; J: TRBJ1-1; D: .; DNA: TGCGCCAGCAGTAGCCTGGTGAACACTGAAGCTTTCTTT; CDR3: CASSSLVNTEAFF
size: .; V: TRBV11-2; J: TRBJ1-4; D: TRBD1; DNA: TGTGCCAGCAGCTTAACAGGGGGGAGTAATGAAAAACTGTTTTTT; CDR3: CASSLTGGSNEKLFF
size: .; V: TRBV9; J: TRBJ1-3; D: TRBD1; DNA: TGTGCCAGCAGCGCCCGACAGGGGACCTCGGCTGGAAACACCATATATTTT; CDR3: CASSARQGTSAGNTIYF
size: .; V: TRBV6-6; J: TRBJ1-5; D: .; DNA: TGTGCCAGCAGTTCCCCCCAAGGGGAAGGGCAGCCCCAGCATTTT; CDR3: CASSSPQGEGQPQHF
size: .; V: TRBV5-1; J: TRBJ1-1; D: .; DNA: TGCGCCAGCAGCCCGGCGGGGGGGAACACTGAAGCTTTCTTT; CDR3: CASSPAGGNTEAFF
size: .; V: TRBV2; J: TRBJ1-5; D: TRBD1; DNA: TGTGCCAGCAGTGAGGTCGGACAGGGAGATCAGCCCCAGCATTTT; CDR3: CASSEVGQGDQPQHF
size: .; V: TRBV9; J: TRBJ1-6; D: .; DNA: TGTGCCAGCAGCTCCTCGACAGGCCAGGGTTCACCCCTCCACTTT; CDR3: CASSSSTGQGSPLHF
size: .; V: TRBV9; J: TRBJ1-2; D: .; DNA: TGTGCCAGCAGCCTGCGTCCATTCATCCGGGGTGGCTACACCTTC; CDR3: CASSLRPFIRGGYTF
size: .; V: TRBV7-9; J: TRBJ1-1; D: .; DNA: TGTGCCAGCAGCTTATCCGGGAACACTGAAGCTTTCTTT; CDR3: CASSLSGNTEAFF
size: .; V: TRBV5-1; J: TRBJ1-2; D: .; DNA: TGCGCCAGCTCCATTAACACAGGGCCCAATTATGGCTACACCTTC; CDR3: CASSINTGPNYGYTF
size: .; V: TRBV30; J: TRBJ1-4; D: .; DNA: TGTGCCTGGAGTTTACAGATGAATGAAAAACTGTTTTTT; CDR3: CAWSLQMNEKLFF
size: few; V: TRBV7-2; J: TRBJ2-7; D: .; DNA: TGTGCCAGCAGCTCCCGACAGACCTACGAGCAGTACTTC; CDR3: CASSSRQTYEQYF
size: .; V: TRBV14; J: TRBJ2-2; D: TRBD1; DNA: TGTGCCAGCAGCCAATGGACAGGACCAACCGGGGAGCTGTTTTTT; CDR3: CASSQWTGPTGELFF
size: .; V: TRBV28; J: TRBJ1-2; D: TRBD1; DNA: TGTGCCAGCAGTTCCCCCGACAGGGCCGTGGCTAACTATGGCTACACCTTC; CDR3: CASSSPDRAVANYGYTF
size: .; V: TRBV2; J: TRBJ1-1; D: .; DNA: TGTGCCAGCAGCGGCCCTCAGCGTGGGAACACTGAAGCTTTCTTT; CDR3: CASSGPQRGNTEAFF
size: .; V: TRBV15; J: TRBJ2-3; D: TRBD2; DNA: TGTGCCACCAGCAGAGATCGGGTTAGCGGGGGGGCAGATACGCAGTATTTT; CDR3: CATSRDRVSGGADTQYF
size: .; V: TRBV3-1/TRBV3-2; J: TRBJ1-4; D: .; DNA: TGTGCCAGCAGCTCCGGTGAAAAACTGTTTTTT; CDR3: CASSSGEKLFF
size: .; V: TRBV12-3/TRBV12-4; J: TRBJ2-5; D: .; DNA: TGTGCCAGCAGTTTACGAGAGACCCAGTACTTC; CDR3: CASSLRETQYF
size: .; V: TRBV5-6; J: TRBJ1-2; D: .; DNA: TGTGCCAGCAGCTTGGGGGCAGGGGCGACCTATGGCTACACCTTC; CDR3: CASSLGAGATYGYTF
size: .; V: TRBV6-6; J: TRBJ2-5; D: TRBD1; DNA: TGTGCCAGCAGTGGGGGACAGGGGGCGCGGGAGACCCAGTACTTC; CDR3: CASSGGQGARETQYF
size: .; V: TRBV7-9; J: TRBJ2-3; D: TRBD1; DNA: TGTGCCAGCATCAACCAGGTGGCAGGGGGCGCAGATACGCAGTATTTT; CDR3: CASINQVAGGADTQYF
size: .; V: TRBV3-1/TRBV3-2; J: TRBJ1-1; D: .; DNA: TGTGCCAGCAGGGCGGGACTGCGGGCTTTCTTT; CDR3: CASRAGLRAFF
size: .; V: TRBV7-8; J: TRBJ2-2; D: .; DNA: TGTGCCAGCAGCTTCCGGTTGGTCGGGGAGCTGTTTTTT; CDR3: CASSFRLVGELFF
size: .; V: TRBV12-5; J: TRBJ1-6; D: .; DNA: TGTGCTAGTGGTCTGGGGGACTGGGATTCACCCCTCCACTTT; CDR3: CASGLGDWDSPLHF
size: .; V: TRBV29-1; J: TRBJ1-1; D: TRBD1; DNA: TGCAGCGTTTACAGGGGGAAAGCTTTCTTT; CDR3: CSVYRGKAFF
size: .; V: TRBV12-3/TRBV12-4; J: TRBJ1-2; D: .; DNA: TGTGCCAGCAGTTTCCGGGGATCCTGGGGCTACACCTTC; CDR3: CASSFRGSWGYTF
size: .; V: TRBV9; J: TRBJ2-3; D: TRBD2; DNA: TGTGCCAGCAGTGCGACTAGCGGGGGGCATAGCACAGATACGCAGTATTTT; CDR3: CASSATSGGHSTDTQYF
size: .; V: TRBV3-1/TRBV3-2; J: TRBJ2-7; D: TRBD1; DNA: TGTGCCAGCAGCAGAGGACAGGGGGCCTACGAGCAGTACTTC; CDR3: CASSRGQGAYEQYF
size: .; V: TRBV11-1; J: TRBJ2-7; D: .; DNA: TGTGCCAGCAGCTTGGGTGGAGGGGGCGACGAGCAGTACTTC; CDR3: CASSLGGGGDEQYF
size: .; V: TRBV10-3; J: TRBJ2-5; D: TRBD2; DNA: TGTGCCATCAGGGGCACCTCCGGGGGAGCGGGGGGGGAAGAGACCCAGTACTTC; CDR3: CAIRGTSGGAGGEETQYF
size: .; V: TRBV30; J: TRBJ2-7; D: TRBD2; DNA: TGTGCCTGGAGTTATGGACTAGCGGGGACCTACGAGCAGTACTTC; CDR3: CAWSYGLAGTYEQYF
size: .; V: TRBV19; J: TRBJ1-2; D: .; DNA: TGTGCCAGTACCAACGCCCGCTCAGGGGATAACTATGGCTACACCTTC; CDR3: CASTNARSGDNYGYTF
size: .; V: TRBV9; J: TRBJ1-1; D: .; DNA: TGTGCCAGCTCCCCACAGACAGTCATCCTGGGGGGTGAGACTGAAGCTTTCTTT; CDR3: CASSPQTVILGGETEAFF
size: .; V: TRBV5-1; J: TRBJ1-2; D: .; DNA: TGCGCCAGCAGCTTGCTTCAGGCCCTACAAACGGGCTACACCTTC; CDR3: CASSLLQALQTGYTF
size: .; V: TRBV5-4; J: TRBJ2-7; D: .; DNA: TGTGCCAGCAGCTCGGGTGCGGGTATAGGCTACGAGCAGTACTTC; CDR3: CASSSGAGIGYEQYF
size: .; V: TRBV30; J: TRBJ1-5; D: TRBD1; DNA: TGTGCCTGGAGTCCAAAACGGACAGGGGGCAATCAGCCCCAGCATTTT; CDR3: CAWSPKRTGGNQPQHF